What follows describes a single T cell receptor (beta chain). Its antigen has not been determined. Nothing much larger sits one base from this clone, and base qualities are not available. Preparation of the library involved the immunoSEQ multiplex PCR assay. For the multiplex PCR, a mixture combining 60 forward primers for TCR Vbeta segments and 13 reverse primers for TCR Jbeta segments was used. Amplification of the CDR3 region of rearranged TCR beta genes was performed with a multiplex PCR assay on genomic DNA. On the Illumina HiSeq System, the amplified TCR beta libraries were sequenced as 87-base-pair reads. Per the source publication's procedure: A later analysis counted tens of millions of unique TCR beta chains across the 670 or so repertoires, and approximately 11 million of these chains were shared by at least two donors. A nearest-neighbor algorithm error-corrected the raw reads and collapsed the reads into unique sequences, merging closely related sequences to remove PCR and sequencing errors. Alignment of CDR3 sequences to IMGT reference sequences was used to assign V, D and J gene segments. Each retained sequence needed at least a six-nucleotide match to both a V gene segment and a J gene segment. A rearrangement counted as productive if the CDR3 had no stop codons and remained in frame with V and J, and every other rearrangement counted as non-productive. Following IMGT convention, CDR3 was defined as the stretch from the second conserved V-encoded cysteine up to the conserved J-encoded phenylalanine. The earlier analysis of fewer than 750 of the donors excluded sequences that lacked an unambiguous match to a single V gene segment. An earlier analysis of several hundred of the donors called V segments functional above 56.7% productive rearrangements and segregating when the between-donor standard deviation exceeded 5%. To diagnose cytomegalovirus status from the catalog of TCR beta chain sequences, a statistical classification framework was built. V and J gene assignment, in a later analysis, came from comparing TCR nucleotide sequences with IMGT/GENE-DB human TR gene sequences. In a later analysis, CDR3 sequences and most-parsimonious VDJ recombination scenarios were assigned using the TCRdist pipeline. A later analysis defined each TCR beta chain by its CDR3 amino acid sequence plus V-gene family, and excluded reads lacking a unique V-gene family. To address suspected cross-contamination and a sequencing artifact, a later analysis removed some 620 highly shared, low-generation-probability nucleotide sequences. For each public chain, a later analysis derived a clonal expansion index from normalized ranks of inferred template counts within each repertoire. In a later analysis, generation probabilities were computed with a VDJ recombination model fitted to out-of-frame rearrangements, and the resulting probabilities were checked against IGoR. In a later analysis, TCR-TCR, TCR-HLA and TCR-CMV co-occurrence was scored with hypergeometric tests, and a repertoire-size bias correction was applied to TCR pairs. In a later analysis, false discovery rates were estimated by permuting HLA or CMV assignments 20 times. A later analysis grouped co-occurring TCRs with DBSCAN, adding TCRdist sequence similarity when clustering within HLA-allele-positive subsets. Repertoires with fewer than 30,000 or more than 120,000 public chains were left out of co-occurrence clustering, as were roughly five repertoires with anomalous nucleotide sharing. Sourced from immuneACCESS, this table was stored by TCRdb with only in-frame sequences that have V and J called. A share of the clones is absent; for the studies checked, an unresolved V gene accounts for under half, and the remainder has no known explanation. Clone size and V and J calls were adopted from that table, with D and trimming inferred from the DNA. The sample table shows over 130,000 clones, and around three quarters are seen once. 1.5% to 2% of the sample belongs to the ten largest clones.

This entry belongs to a study of cytomegalovirus exposure and HLA in healthy donors (dated by TCRdb to 2016 to 2017). Study-level background: An earlier analysis of around 600 of the donors reported 250 to 350 Gb of sequence data and some 120 million unique TCR beta sequences from about 200 million T cells. To study patterns of TCR occurrence, a later analysis re-analyzed previously published TCR beta repertoires from several hundred donors and added high-resolution HLA genotyping. Every discovery cohort repertoire had been produced on one sequencing platform. The genetic ancestry cluster associated with self-reported Caucasian donors included around 76% of the roughly 360 genotyped donors. An earlier analysis of some 500 of the donors used high-throughput TCR beta sequencing to judge whether each TCR beta V gene segment behaved as functional or pseudogenic. A handful of DR-DQ haplotypes were handled as single units for association and clustering because linkage in the cohort was strong. The study combined high-throughput TCR immunosequencing, statistical association of individual TCRs with disease status, and machine learning to predict cytomegalovirus infection status. The T cell repertoires of 666 subjects were profiled by immunosequencing and related to cytomegalovirus serostatus. The study aimed to test whether signatures of past pathogen exposure could be identified by cataloging public T cell receptors. Donor age, sex, ethnicity and CMV serostatus were compiled together with the repertoire data. An early release covering approximately 600 HLA-typed donors comprised approximately 290 gigabases of sequencing data and roughly 86 million unique TCR sequences. Rather than using new phenotypic data, the later analysis identified candidate immune exposures from TCR beta sequences and from how often those sequences occurred across donors. In a later genetic analysis, genome-wide SNP genotypes for about three fifths of the roughly 670 donors were used, and that subset was treated as a discovery cohort. Across under 500 genotyped donors of the cohort, an average of about 200,000 unique TCR beta nucleotide sequences per donor were sequenced, and 15% to 20% of those sequences were non-productive. In addition to the first cohort of around 670 subjects, a separate validation cohort of under 150 different subjects was used. HLA typing covered class I and class II loci at four-digit resolution. The number of typed donors differed by locus: roughly 620-630 for A, B, C, DRB1 and DQB1; some 500 for DQA1; approximately 600 for DPA1; and about 470 for DPB1.

The cohort was made up of about 610 healthy bone marrow donors. At the time of sampling, every cohort member was nominally healthy, though immune exposures that went unrecorded were likely present. The donor was CMV seronegative and was included in the group of about 350 seronegative cohort members. A peripheral blood sample was collected from each donor, and TCR beta sequencing was performed on peripheral blood mononuclear cells. The Qiagen DNeasy Blood Extraction Kit was used to extract genomic DNA from the blood cell samples. What the study reported, not specific to this receptor: In a later analysis, several top co-occurrence clusters were reported to appear linked to parvovirus B19, influenza, CMV and Epstein-Barr virus. In a later analysis, HLA-associated TCR beta chains were found to be more clonally expanded and to have lower generation probabilities than equally common non-associated chains. In both the original and validation cohorts, the classifier was reported to diagnose cytomegalovirus status with high specificity and sensitivity. In a later analysis, about 16,000 TCR beta sequences were associated with specific HLA alleles at a false discovery rate of 0.05. A cluster of highly shared sequence variants was judged likely to represent a technical artifact of the sequencing pipeline. Immune exposure information for the cohort was limited to CMV serostatus. Across donors, most TCR sequences were observed very rarely, whereas some public TCRs were present in many individuals. Because counts were too low, approximately 15 rarely observed V segments, including chromosome 9 orphons, were excluded from the earlier analysis of some 540 of the donors. When HLA alleles, especially DR and DQ, strongly co-occurred, attributing TCR associations to individual alleles was difficult. Presence/absence analyses assumed roughly uniform sequencing depth across donors, an assumption that may not hold. Because HLA typing was unavailable for some donors at each locus, only the typed subset was used in association tests. In a later genetic analysis, fewer N-insertions in productive TCRs were reported among donors in an Asian-associated ancestry cluster than the roughly 640-donor mean. In a later genetic analysis, a missense DCLRE1C variant was associated with V-gene and J-gene trimming of TCR beta chains, and the association was replicated in an independent cohort. A later analysis found that TCR association rates varied across HLA loci, with DRB1 alleles showing the most associated TCRs and HLA-C alleles the fewest. Only TCR beta chains were sequenced in this cohort, and the absence of alpha or paired-chain data limited detectable features. The study gave a list of roughly 150 TCR beta chains associated with cytomegalovirus. According to a later analysis, most CMV-associated TCR beta chains appeared to be HLA-restricted, and the HLA associations seemed to be driven largely by CMV exposure. Correlated functional status among segregating V segments might be attributable to linkage disequilibrium, but an unknown experimental factor could not be ruled out. In an earlier analysis of around 600 of the donors, most TCR beta V segments were observed in productive rearrangements about 87% or about 30% of the time, broadly matching IMGT annotations. The authors suggested that the approach could potentially be extended to other disease states and immunological phenotypes. A further reported finding was that TCR beta sequences accurately predicted the HLA-A and HLA-B alleles for most subjects in the first cohort. Some IMGT-functional V segments, including TRBV6-2 and TRBV6-3, could not be told apart with the 87-base-pair reads, so those segments were excluded. In vitro tests confirmed that a few of the cytomegalovirus-associated TCR beta chains recognize cytomegalovirus antigens.

V and J are truncated by 0 bases and 6 bases respectively, leaving an intervening sequence of 13 bases. The CDR3, from cysteine to phenylalanine, totals 14 residues. Only CDR3 DNA is held: 42 bases, read in frame from base 1. Sequences SGHRS (CDR1) and YFSETQ (CDR2) are obtained from the germline V gene. The sequencing input was PBMCs. The TCR was taken from a man in his forties in good health and CMV-seronegative. This receptor chain uses TRBV5-1 and TRBJ2-7; TRBD1 might be the D gene, on 6 matching bases. The bases are TGCGCCAGCAGCTTGGCGTCACAGGGAGCCGAGCAGTACTTC. This is translated as CASSLASQGAEQYF. The full variable domain, completed from the reference TRBV5-1 and TRBJ2-7 proteins outside the CDR3, reads KAGVTQTPRYLIKTRGQQVTLSCSPISGHRSVSWYQQTPGQGLQFLFEYFSETQRNKGNFPGRFSGRQFSNSRSEMNVSTLELGDSALYLCASSLASQGAEQYFGPGTRLTVT.